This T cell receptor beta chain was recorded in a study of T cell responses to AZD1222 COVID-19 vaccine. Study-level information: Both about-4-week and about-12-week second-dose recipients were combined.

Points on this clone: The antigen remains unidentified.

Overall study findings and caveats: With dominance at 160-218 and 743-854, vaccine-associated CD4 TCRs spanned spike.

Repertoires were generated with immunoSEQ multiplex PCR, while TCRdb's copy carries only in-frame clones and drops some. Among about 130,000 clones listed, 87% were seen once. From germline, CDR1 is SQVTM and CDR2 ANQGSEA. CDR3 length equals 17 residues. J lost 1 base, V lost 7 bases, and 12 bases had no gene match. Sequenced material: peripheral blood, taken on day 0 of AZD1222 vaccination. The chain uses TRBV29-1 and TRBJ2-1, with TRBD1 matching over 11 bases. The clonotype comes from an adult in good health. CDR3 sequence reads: CSASGTGGVSSYNEQFF. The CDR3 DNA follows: TGCAGCGCCTCCGGGACAGGGGGTGTCTCTTCCTACAATGAGCAGTTCTTC.